These 29 T cell receptor beta chains originate from one sample sequenced in a study of PD-1 blockade in mismatch repair-deficient tumors (TCRdb year 2017). Library prep was done by the immunoSEQ multiplex PCR assay. The table comes from immuneACCESS by way of TCRdb, which keeps in-frame sequences with V and J called. Part of the clones is missing from these tables; in studies checked, under half for an unresolved V gene and the rest for unknown reasons. This sample lists more than 95,000 clones; more than 85% were detected once. About 13% of the sample comes from the top ten. Sequenced material: peripheral blood, taken 44 weeks after starting pembrolizumab. These receptors were obtained from an adult with mismatch repair-deficient cancer.

The chain couples TRBV5-6 to TRBJ2-3, with D tentatively TRBD2 (5 bases). The CDR3 has 16 amino acids. CDR1 and CDR2 from the germline V gene are SGHDT and YYEEEE. V lost 4 bases and J 0 bases, leaving 15 bases between the germline ends. The DNA for the CDR3 is TGTGCCAGCAGCGTCCGAGCGGAGCATAGCACAGATACGCAGTATTTT. Translated, it gives CASSVRAEHSTDTQYF. Supplemented by reference TRBV5-6 and TRBJ2-3, the full variable domain reads DAGVTQSPTHLIKTRGQQVTLRCSPKSGHDTVSWYQQALGQGPQFIFQYYEEEERQRGNFPDRFSGHQFPNYSSELNVNALLLGDSALYLCASSVRAEHSTDTQYFGPGTRLTVL.

The V call is TRBV6-5, the J call TRBJ1-2; possible D gene TRBD1, 5 bases. CDR1 and CDR2 (germline): MNHEY, SVGAGI. Trimming took 10 bases from V and 2 from J, leaving 11 bases between them. The CDR3 contains 12 residues. The CDR3 loop is CATKGDNYGYTF. DNA of the CDR3: TGTGCCACTAAAGGGGACAACTATGGCTACACCTTC.

The chain recombines TRBV27 with TRBJ2-3; the D gene could be TRBD1 or TRBD2 (6 bases each). This CDR3 region has 15 residues. Trimming stripped 5 bases from V and 3 bases from J, with 15 bases between. From germline, CDR1 is MNHEY and CDR2 SMNVEV (reference sequence). This CDR3 is CASSDSRGATDTQYF. CDR3 DNA sequence: TGTGCCAGCAGTGACTCTAGGGGGGCAACAGATACGCAGTATTTT.

This clone was seen more than once but under ten times. The J gene is TRBJ1-4, the V gene TRBV7-9; D may be TRBD1 (6 bases). V shed 5 bases and J shed 3 bases, with 16 bases lying between them. The CDR3 runs to 16 residues. The germline gives CDR1 SEHNR, CDR2 FQNEAQ (reference sequence). CDR3 in amino acids: CASSIWTVLANEKLFF. CDR3 DNA: TGTGCCAGCAGCATCTGGACAGTTTTGGCTAATGAAAAACTGTTTTTT. The full variable domain, rest sourced from reference TRBV7-9 and TRBJ1-4, is DTGVSQNPRHKITKRGQNVTFRCDPISEHNRLYWYRQTLGQGPEFLTYFQNEAQLEKSRLLSDRFSAERPKGSFSTLEIQRTEQGDSAMYLCASSIWTVLANEKLFFGSGTQLSVL.

V and J are TRBV6-5 and TRBJ2-5; TRBD1 matches 11 bases. V shed 4 bases, J shed 0 bases, and the junction held 4 bases outside the gene matches. The length of the CDR3 is 16 residues. Germline loops: CDR1 MNHEY, CDR2 SVGAGI. The CDR3 region is CASSFRTGGDQETQYF. The CDR3 nucleotides read TGTGCCAGCAGTTTCCGGACAGGGGGCGACCAAGAGACCCAGTACTTC.

This clone was seen only a few times. V gene TRBV7-9 combines with J gene TRBJ2-1; D not certain. This CDR3 has 12 amino acids. Germline CDR1 SEHNR, CDR2 FQNEAQ (reference sequence). With 5 bases removed from V and 6 bases from J, the gap between germline ends came to 8 bases. CDR3 amino acids: CASSLQGNEQFF. CDR3 DNA sequence: TGTGCCAGCAGCCTACAAGGCAATGAGCAGTTCTTC. Drawing the rest from reference TRBV7-9 and TRBJ2-1, the complete variable domain is DTGVSQNPRHKITKRGQNVTFRCDPISEHNRLYWYRQTLGQGPEFLTYFQNEAQLEKSRLLSDRFSAERPKGSFSTLEIQRTEQGDSAMYLCASSLQGNEQFFGPGTRLTVL.

In its sample, this clone was seen once. V usage is TRBV20-1 and J usage is TRBJ1-1; 7 positions match TRBD1. In germline, CDR1 is DFQATT, CDR2 SNEGSKA (reference sequence). There are 11 residues in the CDR3. With V trimmed by 6 bases and J by 10 bases, 8 bases remained unmatched. The CDR3 sequence is CSAYRQGRAFF. In DNA, the CDR3 is TGCAGTGCCTACCGACAGGGTAGAGCTTTCTTT.

This sequence joins TRBV11-2 and TRBJ2-1, with a possible D match to TRBD2 (5 bases). CDR3 length: 12 amino acids. Germline CDR1 reads SGHAT; CDR2 reads FQNNGV. Trimming took off 7 bases at V and 7 bases at J, with 11 bases between the two ends. The CDR3 loop is CASTLRGNEQFF. DNA for the CDR3: TGTGCCAGCACCCTGAGAGGGAATGAGCAGTTCTTC.

The rearrangement links TRBV29-1 to TRBJ2-2, with D perhaps being TRBD1 or TRBD2 (5 bases each). Germline V gene sequence: CDR1 SQVTM, CDR2 ANQGSEA. This CDR3 has 13 amino acids. V lost 3 bases and J lost 4, with 9 bases in between. CDR3 nucleotide sequence: TGCAGCGTTGATAGGGGACGCACCGGGGAGCTGTTTTTT. Its protein is CSVDRGRTGELFF.

The V and J genes are TRBV11-2 and TRBJ2-5; D unclear. Per the germline V gene, CDR1 is SGHAT and CDR2 is FQNNGV. V lost 1 base and J lost 5, with 5 bases in between. The CDR3 covers 12 residues. The CDR3: CASSLGTETQYF. Here the CDR3 DNA reads TGTGCCAGCAGCTTAGGCACGGAGACCCAGTACTTC.

Ten or more counts support this clone. This sequence joins TRBV11-2 and TRBJ2-3; D is uncertain. The V end lost 2 bases, the J end lost 0 bases, and 9 bases lay between the germline ends. The CDR3 covers 15 residues. Germline CDR1 SGHAT, CDR2 FQNNGV. The CDR3 nucleotides read TGTGCCAGCAGCTTACCCCAGACTAGCACAGATACGCAGTATTTT. Its translation: CASSLPQTSTDTQYF.

This clone occurred a few times. The chain combines TRBV2 with TRBJ1-2; D gene ambiguous. This CDR3 spans 13 amino acids. Trimming cost V 4 bases and J 4 bases, with 10 bases left between them. Germline CDR1 is SNHLY and CDR2 is FYNNEI. CDR3 bases: TGTGCCAGCAGTGGGCCGGCCAGCTATGGCTACACCTTC. Translated, it gives CASSGPASYGYTF.

The rearrangement links TRBV7-9 to TRBJ2-1, with 13 bases that match TRBD2. J gave up 7 bases and V 3 bases, and 3 bases lay outside the gene matches. This CDR3 is built from 15 residues. Germline-derived CDR1 and CDR2 are SEHNR and FQNEAQ (reference sequence). CDR3 nucleotide sequence: TGTGCCAGCAGCTTCCCGGGACTAGCGGGGAATGAGCAGTTCTTC. Protein: CASSFPGLAGNEQFF.

In its sample, this clone was seen a few times. The chain combines TRBV10-3 with TRBJ2-7, with D possibly matching TRBD2 (5 bases). The length of the CDR3 is 11 residues. Trimming pared 4 bases from V and 4 bases from J, leaving 5 bases between. The V gene's germline CDR1 is ENHRY and CDR2 SYGVKD. The CDR3 loop reads CAISGEYEQYF. For the CDR3, the DNA is TGTGCCATCAGTGGGGAGTACGAGCAGTACTTC.

The chain joins TRBV5-1 to TRBJ2-3; D is uncertain. This CDR3 has 18 residues. The V and J ends lost 0 bases and 2 bases respectively, with 19 bases between them. Germline lookup yields CDR1 SGHRS and CDR2 YFSETQ. The CDR3 nucleotides are TGCGCCAGCAGCTTGGCCAAGACACCCGTAACCCTCACAGATACGCAGTATTTT. This gives the protein CASSLAKTPVTLTDTQYF.

The chain is built from TRBV4-3 and TRBJ2-3; 7 bases match TRBD2. Trimming cost V 0 bases and J 9 bases; bases outside gene matches: 15. This CDR3 has 17 residues. CDR1 is LGHNA and CDR2 is YSLEER in the germline V gene. CDR3 sequence reads: CASSQDLGRATPATQYF. The CDR3 DNA is TGCGCCAGCAGCCAAGATCTAGGGAGGGCTACACCAGCGACGCAGTATTTT.

The chain employs TRBV4-1 and TRBJ2-5; D is perhaps TRBD2 (6 bases). Trimming removed 0 bases from V and 4 bases from J, with 6 bases in between. The germline V gene has CDR1 MGHRA and CDR2 YSYEKL. The CDR3 has 13 amino acids. The CDR3 region is CASSQEGGETQYF. CDR3 nucleotide sequence: TGCGCCAGCAGCCAAGAGGGGGGAGAGACCCAGTACTTC.

The V gene is TRBV6-1, the J gene TRBJ2-1; a weak D match, TRBD2 (5 bases). V was cut by 8 bases and J by 8 bases, with 16 bases left in between. The V gene's germline CDR1 is MNHNS and CDR2 SASEGT. CDR3 length: 13 residues. The CDR3 sequence is CASEGPPGDEQFF. The CDR3 DNA sequence: TGTGCCAGCGAGGGCCCCCCAGGTGATGAGCAGTTCTTC.

The chain joins TRBV6-6 to TRBJ1-1; 9 positions agree with TRBD1. V gave up 5 bases and J gave up 5 bases; unmatched junction bases: 6. The CDR3 spans 14 residues. CDR1 is MNHNY, CDR2 SVGAGI, per germline (reference sequence). As DNA, the CDR3 is TGTGCCAGCAGTCGACGGGACAGGGCTACTGAAGCTTTCTTT. It is translated as CASSRRDRATEAFF.

This chain links TRBV10-3 with TRBJ1-3, with D possibly being TRBD1 (5 bases). This CDR3 has 14 amino acids. The germline V gene has CDR1 ENHRY and CDR2 SYGVKD. V lost 3 bases and J lost 0, with 6 bases in between. CDR3 nucleotides: TGTGCCATCAGTGACAGGGCCTCTGGAAACACCATATATTTT. Encoded protein: CAISDRASGNTIYF.

The rearrangement uses TRBV2 and TRBJ2-7; no definite D call. CDR3 length equals 12 residues. Germline V gene lookup returns CDR1 SNHLY and CDR2 FYNNEI. The V gene lost 7 bases and the J gene lost 4 bases, with 11 bases spanning the gap. CDR3 DNA: TGTGCCAGCACCCCCCAGTCGTACGAGCAGTACTTC. It codes for CASTPQSYEQYF.

The V call is TRBV27, the J call TRBJ2-7; 8 nucleotides match TRBD1. Trimming took 6 bases from V and 8 from J; bases not matched to a gene: 18. Germline V gene lookup returns CDR1 MNHEY and CDR2 SMNVEV (reference sequence). The CDR3 spans 16 residues. DNA of the CDR3: TGTGCCAGCAGCCACCACAGGGGGGCGCCTTATCCTAAGCAGTACTTC. This codes for CASSHHRGAPYPKQYF.

The chain links TRBV6-1 to TRBJ2-7; D is perhaps TRBD2 (7 bases). The CDR3 loop spans 15 amino acids. Germline CDR1 is MNHNS and CDR2 is SASEGT. The ends were cut back, 6 bases at V and 1 base at J, with 16 bases in the middle. CDR3 sequence: CASRAGRGESYEQYF. CDR3 in DNA: TGTGCCAGCAGGGCTGGGAGGGGGGAATCCTACGAGCAGTACTTC.

CDR3 residues: CASSFNEKLFF. The CDR3 nucleotides read TGCGCCAGCAGCTTTAATGAAAAACTGTTTTTT. The chain combines TRBV5-1 with TRBJ1-4; D ambiguous. V gave up 2 bases and J gave up 4 bases, with 0 bases separating them. Germline V gene lookup returns CDR1 SGHRS and CDR2 YFSETQ. The length of the CDR3 is 11 residues.

The chain combines TRBV18 with TRBJ2-1, with D possibly being TRBD2 (6 bases). V lost 4 bases and J lost 5, with 9 bases in between. The germline V gene has CDR1 KGHSH and CDR2 LQKENI. This CDR3 spans 13 amino acids. The chain's CDR3 is CASSRGLDNEQFF. The CDR3 DNA reads TGTGCCAGCTCACGGGGACTTGACAATGAGCAGTTCTTC.

The genes are TRBV30 and TRBJ1-1, with D uncertain. Per germline, CDR1 GTSNPN and CDR2 SVGIG (reference sequence). Trimming took 2 bases from V and 5 from J, leaving 15 bases between them. CDR3 length: 14 amino acids. DNA of the CDR3: TGTGCCTGGAGTTCGGACGCAATGGGGACTGAAGCTTTCTTT. This encodes CAWSSDAMGTEAFF.

This clone was counted between two and nine times. The chain combines TRBV28 with TRBJ1-5; D unclear. The length of the CDR3 is 13 residues. V dropped 7 bases and J dropped 4 bases, with 11 bases sitting between them. Germline V gives CDR1 MDHEN, CDR2 SYDVKM. Written as DNA, the CDR3 is TGTGCCAGCACGCCGGGTGTAAATCAGCCCCAGCATTTT. Amino acids: CASTPGVNQPQHF. The full variable domain, its missing parts supplied by reference TRBV28 and TRBJ1-5, is DVKVTQSSRYLVKRTGEKVFLECVQDMDHENMFWYRQDPGLGLRLIYFSYDVKMKEKGDIPEGYSVSREKKERFSLILESASTNQTSMYLCASTPGVNQPQHFGDGTRLSIL.

The V call is TRBV27, the J call TRBJ1-5; D is unresolved. V was trimmed by 8 bases and J by 0 bases, leaving 8 bases between them. Germline V CDR1 and CDR2: MNHEY, SMNVEV (reference sequence). The CDR3 totals 13 residues. CDR3 loop: CASRMGSNQPQHF. The CDR3 bases are TGTGCCAGCCGAATGGGTAGCAATCAGCCCCAGCATTTT.

The chain recombines TRBV7-9 with TRBJ2-2; perhaps TRBD2 as D (6 bases). Trimming pared 5 bases from V and 5 bases from J, leaving 18 bases between. The CDR3 has 16 residues. Germline V CDR1 and CDR2: SEHNR, FQNEAQ (reference sequence). CDR3 bases: TGTGCCAGCAGCCAAGCCGGAGGGCGGCCTACCGGGGAGCTGTTTTTT. This codes for CASSQAGGRPTGELFF.